Listed below are T cell receptor beta chains from one sample, sequenced in a study of shared clonotypes between healthy human individuals. This table comes from immunoSEQ multiplex PCR, and its TCRdb copy is limited to in-frame clones, with some not included. The sample has around 88,000 clones, roughly three quarters seen once. Sequenced material: memory CD8+ T cells sorted from blood. Receptors originate from a man aged 30-40 years in good health. Both conserved end residues are trimmed from each CDR3. Fields, in order: CDR3 protein, J gene, V gene, CDR3 length.

CDR3aa: ASSLVGRGTYEQY
j_gene: TRBJ2-7
v_gene: TRBV5-4
len: 13

CDR3aa: ASSAGGGRSGANVLT
j_gene: TRBJ2-6
v_gene: TRBV25-1
len: 15

CDR3aa: ASSFEVATEAF
j_gene: TRBJ1-1
v_gene: TRBV11-2
len: 11

CDR3aa: ASSPTGYGTDTQY
j_gene: TRBJ2-3
v_gene: TRBV11-2
len: 13

CDR3aa: ASSLGGGVSETQY
j_gene: TRBJ2-5
v_gene: TRBV11-2
len: 13

CDR3aa: ASSLVVGGTDTQY
j_gene: TRBJ2-3
v_gene: TRBV7-6
len: 13

CDR3aa: SVSYGTGGHEQY
j_gene: TRBJ2-7
v_gene: TRBV29-1
len: 12

CDR3aa: ASQSTSGGNEQF
j_gene: TRBJ2-1
v_gene: TRBV6-4
len: 12

CDR3aa: ASSLGQHYEQY
j_gene: TRBJ2-7
v_gene: TRBV7-3
len: 11

CDR3aa: ASGLLLADLLYEQY
j_gene: TRBJ2-7
v_gene: TRBV11-2
len: 14

CDR3aa: ASSGTDGDQETQY
j_gene: TRBJ2-5
v_gene: TRBV25-1
len: 13

CDR3aa: ASNKETQY
j_gene: TRBJ2-5
v_gene: TRBV27
len: 8

CDR3aa: ASSPVSSGRWNEQF
j_gene: TRBJ2-1
v_gene: TRBV7-9
len: 14

CDR3aa: ASSPTADYEQY
j_gene: TRBJ2-7
v_gene: TRBV18
len: 11

CDR3aa: ASSSSTVNTGELF
j_gene: TRBJ2-2
v_gene: TRBV5-1
len: 13

CDR3aa: ASSLGNNRDRGLETQY
j_gene: TRBJ2-5
v_gene: TRBV5-1
len: 16

CDR3aa: AISEDTNRNTIY
j_gene: TRBJ1-3
v_gene: TRBV10-3
len: 12

CDR3aa: ASSPMAGSDTQY
j_gene: TRBJ2-3
v_gene: TRBV11-2
len: 12

CDR3aa: ASSSERESYEQY
j_gene: TRBJ2-7
v_gene: TRBV5-6
len: 12

CDR3aa: ASSVMAYPYNEQF
j_gene: TRBJ2-1
v_gene: TRBV9
len: 13

CDR3aa: ASSSTGNRNEQF
j_gene: TRBJ2-1
v_gene: TRBV11-2
len: 12

CDR3aa: ASSGTGVRVSYEQY
j_gene: TRBJ2-7
v_gene: TRBV25-1
len: 14

CDR3aa: ASSFYDSFSTDTQY
j_gene: TRBJ2-3
v_gene: TRBV7-6
len: 14

CDR3aa: ASSFTRREGQTDTQY
j_gene: TRBJ2-3
v_gene: TRBV27
len: 15

CDR3aa: ASSQATGHLAKNIQY
j_gene: TRBJ2-4
v_gene: TRBV4-2
len: 15

CDR3aa: ASSLLAGSADTQY
j_gene: TRBJ2-3
v_gene: TRBV28
len: 13

CDR3aa: ASSLAAGGYEQY
j_gene: TRBJ2-7
v_gene: TRBV11-2
len: 12

CDR3aa: ASSRGTDLNQPQH
j_gene: TRBJ1-5
v_gene: TRBV27
len: 13

CDR3aa: ASSLWLAGGDEQF
j_gene: TRBJ2-1
v_gene: TRBV7-2
len: 13

CDR3aa: ASSQDRGIGEKLF
j_gene: TRBJ1-4
v_gene: TRBV4-3
len: 13

CDR3aa: ASTRGWFTGDTQY
j_gene: TRBJ2-3
v_gene: TRBV19
len: 13

CDR3aa: ASSSGSSINEQF
j_gene: TRBJ2-1
v_gene: TRBV28
len: 12

CDR3aa: ASSFLTQVSYGYT
j_gene: TRBJ1-2
v_gene: TRBV5-4
len: 13

CDR3aa: ASSQDRVQGRREWNPDTQY
j_gene: TRBJ2-3
v_gene: TRBV14
len: 19

CDR3aa: AAGGGDYGYT
j_gene: TRBJ1-2
v_gene: TRBV7-9
len: 10

CDR3aa: ASSVGSGGLEQY
j_gene: TRBJ2-7
v_gene: TRBV9
len: 12

CDR3aa: ASSQLRTGRVGTEAF
j_gene: TRBJ1-1
v_gene: TRBV18
len: 15

CDR3aa: ASSTLIPDRKKPTDTQY
j_gene: TRBJ2-3
v_gene: TRBV7-9
len: 17

CDR3aa: ASISGSVTGELF
j_gene: TRBJ2-2
v_gene: TRBV28
len: 12

CDR3aa: ASSFGNSNQPQH
j_gene: TRBJ1-5
v_gene: TRBV7-9
len: 12

CDR3aa: ASSPPSGRAREQY
j_gene: TRBJ2-7
v_gene: TRBV18
len: 13

CDR3aa: ASSLGSDPTYEQY
j_gene: TRBJ2-7
v_gene: TRBV5-1
len: 13

CDR3aa: ASSYGGTDSNQPQH
j_gene: TRBJ1-5
v_gene: TRBV6-7
len: 14

CDR3aa: ATSREGGSYEQY
j_gene: TRBJ2-7
v_gene: TRBV15
len: 12

CDR3aa: ASSVKRGVGFQNTEAF
j_gene: TRBJ1-1
v_gene: TRBV7-2
len: 16

CDR3aa: ASSEEGWGSYEQY
j_gene: TRBJ2-7
v_gene: TRBV10-1
len: 13

CDR3aa: ASSHMNTEAF
j_gene: TRBJ1-1
v_gene: TRBV6-6
len: 10

CDR3aa: ASSIMVWNQPQH
j_gene: TRBJ1-5
v_gene: TRBV19
len: 12

CDR3aa: ASSPGRIQETQY
j_gene: TRBJ2-5
v_gene: TRBV7-6
len: 12

CDR3aa: ASSQDTGGEQY
j_gene: TRBJ2-7
v_gene: TRBV4-3
len: 11